The entry that follows covers one TCR beta chain sequence. The antigen is undetermined. The data were taken from a study of T cell responses to AZD1222 COVID-19 vaccine. Study-wide results and caveats: Nearly half of the spike-specific TCRs reportedly recognize variant regions that carry no mutations.

Germline values: CDR1 KGHSH, CDR2 LQKENI. This CDR3 region has 13 residues. V dropped 2 bases and J dropped 1 base, with 5 bases sitting between them. Measured with immunoSEQ multiplex PCR; TCRdb has only the in-frame clones, and not every one. This table has 60,000 or so clones, more than 65% appearing once. The chain employs TRBV18 and TRBJ1-2; D gene ambiguous. This sequence was found in an adult in good health. This specimen was peripheral blood, taken on day 0 of AZD1222 vaccination. The CDR3 nucleotides are TGTGCCAGCTCACCAGGCAGTAACTATGGCTACACCTTC. This sequence encodes CASSPGSNYGYTF.